This is a list of T cell receptor beta chains from one sample in a study of blood T cell repertoires in COVID-19. The assay was immunoSEQ multiplex PCR, and TCRdb's table has in-frame clones only and misses some. Here the sample spans a few hundred thousand clones, 75% to 85% being singletons. The source material was PBMCs or T cells enriched from blood (not recorded which). All receptors come from a man aged 40-49 years who had recovered from COVID-19. CDR3s include the opening cysteine and the closing phenylalanine or tryptophan. The order of the fields is clone size, D gene, V gene, J gene, CDR3 protein, CDR3 DNA. D genes are given only for firm matches. The size of a clone is reported for some rows only, either as once, few or many, or as a class for expanded clones.

abundance: .; d_gene: TRBD2; v_gene: TRBV4-2; j_gene: TRBJ2-1; CDR3aa: CASSPLERGNEQFF; CDR3nt: TGTGCCAGCAGCCCCCTCGAGCGGGGCAATGAGCAGTTCTTC
abundance: few; d_gene: TRBD1; v_gene: TRBV5-5; j_gene: TRBJ1-2; CDR3aa: CASSIRTGGPGYGYTF; CDR3nt: TGTGCCAGCAGCATACGGACAGGGGGCCCGGGCTATGGCTACACCTTC
abundance: .; d_gene: .; v_gene: TRBV6-5; j_gene: TRBJ1-1; CDR3aa: CASSLGMNTEAFF; CDR3nt: TGTGCCAGCAGCCTCGGGATGAACACTGAAGCTTTCTTT
abundance: .; d_gene: TRBD2; v_gene: TRBV4-2; j_gene: TRBJ2-3; CDR3aa: CASSLRAGAPDTQYF; CDR3nt: TGTGCCAGCAGCCTGAGAGCGGGAGCCCCAGATACGCAGTATTTT
abundance: .; d_gene: .; v_gene: TRBV11-3; j_gene: TRBJ2-3; CDR3aa: CASSATTDTQYF; CDR3nt: TGTGCCAGCAGCGCAACAACGGATACGCAGTATTTT
abundance: .; d_gene: .; v_gene: TRBV7-2; j_gene: TRBJ1-5; CDR3aa: CASSLYRGNQPQHF; CDR3nt: TGTGCCAGCAGCTTATACAGAGGCAATCAGCCCCAGCATTTT
abundance: .; d_gene: TRBD1; v_gene: TRBV4-1; j_gene: TRBJ2-7; CDR3aa: CASSQARQGIYEQYF; CDR3nt: TGCGCCAGCAGCCAGGCCAGACAGGGGATCTACGAGCAGTACTTC
abundance: .; d_gene: .; v_gene: TRBV18; j_gene: TRBJ2-4; CDR3aa: CASSPEGGHHKNIQYF; CDR3nt: TGTGCCAGCTCACCAGAGGGAGGACACCACAAAAACATTCAGTACTTC
abundance: .; d_gene: TRBD2; v_gene: TRBV19; j_gene: TRBJ2-1; CDR3aa: CASSLSGGAFNEQFF; CDR3nt: TGTGCCAGTAGCTTAAGCGGGGGGGCCTTTAATGAGCAGTTCTTC
abundance: .; d_gene: TRBD1; v_gene: TRBV4-2; j_gene: TRBJ1-2; CDR3aa: CASSQDLDRVYTF; CDR3nt: TGTGCCAGCAGCCAAGATCTTGACAGGGTTTACACCTTC
abundance: .; d_gene: .; v_gene: TRBV14; j_gene: TRBJ2-3; CDR3aa: CASSQYGISTDTQYF; CDR3nt: TGTGCCAGCAGCCAATATGGCATCTCGACAGATACGCAGTATTTT
abundance: .; d_gene: .; v_gene: TRBV2; j_gene: TRBJ1-2; CDR3aa: CASIVGAPMGGYTF; CDR3nt: TGTGCCAGCATCGTGGGAGCCCCGATGGGGGGCTACACCTTC
abundance: .; d_gene: TRBD1; v_gene: TRBV5-6; j_gene: TRBJ2-7; CDR3aa: CASSFGTGGPYEQYF; CDR3nt: TGTGCCAGCAGCTTCGGGACAGGGGGCCCTTACGAGCAGTACTTC
abundance: few; d_gene: .; v_gene: TRBV24-1; j_gene: TRBJ2-2; CDR3aa: CATSDLQGGTGELFF; CDR3nt: TGTGCCACCAGTGATTTGCAGGGTGGCACCGGGGAGCTGTTTTTT
abundance: .; d_gene: .; v_gene: TRBV12-3/TRBV12-4; j_gene: TRBJ1-5; CDR3aa: CASNGGGNQPQHF; CDR3nt: TGTGCCAGCAACGGGGGTGGCAATCAGCCCCAGCATTTT
abundance: .; d_gene: .; v_gene: TRBV10-1; j_gene: TRBJ2-1; CDR3aa: CASSGRGGAGAYNEQFF; CDR3nt: TGCGCCAGCAGTGGACGAGGAGGCGCAGGGGCCTACAATGAGCAGTTCTTC
abundance: .; d_gene: TRBD1; v_gene: TRBV9; j_gene: TRBJ2-5; CDR3aa: CASSVATGTGQETQYF; CDR3nt: TGTGCCAGCAGCGTAGCTACGGGGACAGGGCAAGAGACCCAGTACTTC
abundance: .; d_gene: TRBD1; v_gene: TRBV3-1/TRBV3-2; j_gene: TRBJ1-2; CDR3aa: CASSPYRGPRGYTF; CDR3nt: TGTGCCAGCAGCCCTTACAGGGGGCCGAGGGGCTACACCTTC
abundance: .; d_gene: TRBD2; v_gene: TRBV6-5; j_gene: TRBJ2-7; CDR3aa: CASSLYGTRAREQYF; CDR3nt: TGTGCCAGCAGTCTCTATGGGACTAGGGCGAGGGAGCAGTACTTC
abundance: .; d_gene: TRBD2; v_gene: TRBV7-7; j_gene: TRBJ2-3; CDR3aa: CASSLSAGVGDTQYF; CDR3nt: TGTGCCAGCAGCTTATCAGCGGGAGTGGGAGATACGCAGTATTTT
abundance: .; d_gene: TRBD1; v_gene: TRBV5-4; j_gene: TRBJ2-2; CDR3aa: CASSHRDSYTGELFF; CDR3nt: TGTGCCAGCAGCCACCGGGACAGCTACACCGGGGAGCTGTTTTTT
abundance: .; d_gene: TRBD2; v_gene: TRBV9; j_gene: TRBJ2-2; CDR3aa: CASSAPVSSGGPPTRELFF; CDR3nt: TGTGCCAGCAGCGCTCCTGTTTCTAGCGGGGGCCCCCCTACCCGGGAGCTGTTTTTT
abundance: .; d_gene: .; v_gene: TRBV25-1; j_gene: TRBJ1-1; CDR3aa: CASSESQWGAEAFF; CDR3nt: TGTGCCAGCAGTGAATCTCAGTGGGGGGCTGAAGCTTTCTTT
abundance: .; d_gene: .; v_gene: TRBV15; j_gene: TRBJ2-1; CDR3aa: CATSDGSSYNEQFF; CDR3nt: TGTGCCACCAGCGACGGGAGCTCCTACAATGAGCAGTTCTTC
abundance: .; d_gene: .; v_gene: TRBV18; j_gene: TRBJ1-1; CDR3aa: CASSPISDEAFF; CDR3nt: TGTGCCAGCTCACCAATCAGTGATGAAGCTTTCTTT
abundance: .; d_gene: .; v_gene: TRBV20-1; j_gene: TRBJ2-5; CDR3aa: CSASPVAQYF; CDR3nt: TGCAGTGCTAGCCCGGTGGCCCAGTACTTC
abundance: .; d_gene: TRBD2; v_gene: TRBV2; j_gene: TRBJ2-5; CDR3aa: CASSETSEIQYF; CDR3nt: TGTGCCAGCAGTGAGACTAGCGAAATACAGTACTTC
abundance: .; d_gene: .; v_gene: TRBV10-2; j_gene: TRBJ1-5; CDR3aa: CASLAFFNQPQHF; CDR3nt: TGCGCCAGCTTGGCATTTTTCAATCAGCCCCAGCATTTT
abundance: .; d_gene: TRBD1; v_gene: TRBV29-1; j_gene: TRBJ1-2; CDR3aa: CSVYSPGQAGGGYTF; CDR3nt: TGCAGCGTTTATTCTCCAGGACAGGCCGGAGGTGGCTACACCTTC
abundance: few; d_gene: .; v_gene: TRBV6-1; j_gene: TRBJ1-2; CDR3aa: CASSEGLAGGGYGYTF; CDR3nt: TGTGCCAGCAGTGAAGGACTCGCGGGGGGCGGATATGGCTACACCTTC
abundance: .; d_gene: TRBD2; v_gene: TRBV5-1; j_gene: TRBJ2-7; CDR3aa: CASSLGGTSGSYEQYF; CDR3nt: TGCGCCAGCAGCTTGGGAGGGACTAGCGGCTCCTACGAGCAGTACTTC
abundance: .; d_gene: TRBD1; v_gene: TRBV7-9; j_gene: TRBJ1-4; CDR3aa: CASSLGWDRVAEKLFF; CDR3nt: TGTGCCAGCAGCTTAGGATGGGACAGGGTAGCTGAAAAACTGTTTTTT
abundance: .; d_gene: TRBD1; v_gene: TRBV7-9; j_gene: TRBJ1-2; CDR3aa: CASSLGTGTGSYGYTF; CDR3nt: TGTGCCAGCAGCTTAGGAACCGGGACAGGGAGCTATGGCTACACCTTC
abundance: .; d_gene: .; v_gene: TRBV15; j_gene: TRBJ1-4; CDR3aa: CATSRVTGWGKKLFF; CDR3nt: TGTGCCACCAGCAGGGTCACAGGGTGGGGGAAAAAACTGTTTTTT
abundance: .; d_gene: TRBD2; v_gene: TRBV24-1; j_gene: TRBJ2-5; CDR3aa: CATSDITSGKETQYF; CDR3nt: TGTGCCACCAGTGATATAACTAGCGGGAAGGAGACCCAGTACTTC
abundance: few; d_gene: TRBD2; v_gene: TRBV10-3; j_gene: TRBJ2-3; CDR3aa: CAISDAGGRTDTQYF; CDR3nt: TGTGCCATCAGTGACGCGGGAGGGAGAACAGATACGCAGTATTTT
abundance: once; d_gene: TRBD1; v_gene: TRBV28; j_gene: TRBJ1-4; CDR3aa: CASKRQGREKLFF; CDR3nt: TGTGCCAGCAAACGACAGGGAAGGGAAAAACTGTTTTTT
abundance: .; d_gene: .; v_gene: TRBV19; j_gene: TRBJ1-2; CDR3aa: CASTMIGIYGYTF; CDR3nt: TGTGCCAGTACTATGATCGGGATCTATGGCTACACCTTC
abundance: few; d_gene: .; v_gene: TRBV5-4; j_gene: TRBJ1-2; CDR3aa: CASSLAMVKGNYGYTF; CDR3nt: TGTGCCAGCAGCTTGGCTATGGTAAAGGGGAACTATGGCTACACCTTC
abundance: .; d_gene: TRBD1; v_gene: TRBV6-5; j_gene: TRBJ2-1; CDR3aa: CASRQGLSYNEQFF; CDR3nt: TGTGCCAGCAGACAGGGGTTGTCCTACAATGAGCAGTTCTTC
abundance: few; d_gene: TRBD1; v_gene: TRBV24-1; j_gene: TRBJ2-2; CDR3aa: CATSEGTVDTGELFF; CDR3nt: TGTGCCACCAGTGAAGGGACAGTAGACACCGGGGAGCTGTTTTTT
abundance: .; d_gene: .; v_gene: TRBV24-1; j_gene: TRBJ2-1; CDR3aa: CATSGTAYNEQFF; CDR3nt: TGTGCCACCAGTGGGACAGCTTACAATGAGCAGTTCTTC
abundance: .; d_gene: TRBD1; v_gene: TRBV12-5; j_gene: TRBJ2-3; CDR3aa: CASGLVQGASGDTQYF; CDR3nt: TGTGCTAGTGGTTTGGTACAGGGGGCCTCAGGAGATACGCAGTATTTT
abundance: .; d_gene: .; v_gene: TRBV24-1; j_gene: TRBJ2-2; CDR3aa: CATADGLRATGELFF; CDR3nt: TGTGCCACTGCAGATGGACTCCGAGCCACCGGGGAGCTGTTTTTT
abundance: .; d_gene: .; v_gene: TRBV25-1; j_gene: TRBJ2-3; CDR3aa: CASSFGTSSTDTQYF; CDR3nt: TGTGCCAGCAGTTTTGGGACTTCTAGCACAGATACGCAGTATTTT
abundance: .; d_gene: TRBD2; v_gene: TRBV5-1; j_gene: TRBJ2-2; CDR3aa: CASSNSGGAITGELFF; CDR3nt: TGCGCCAGCAGCAATAGCGGGGGCGCCATTACCGGGGAGCTGTTTTTT